This paragraph covers one TCR beta chain sequence. Other DNA sequences from this sample encode an identical CDR3 as well. This sample was taken from a study of shared clonotypes between healthy human individuals. The assay was carried out at the deep level. Every immunoSEQ plate was one replicate of a subset's evenly spread DNA. The repertoire was sequenced with immunoSEQ multiplex PCR; TCRdb's copy has only in-frame clones and lacks some. The repertoire holds over 750,000 clones, with 90% to 98% as singletons. Naive CD8 cells lacked CD45RO, underwent positive selection for CCR7 and left out terminally differentiated effector memory CD45RA+ cells. V was shortened by 3 bases and J by 1 base, with 11 bases between the two germline ends. The CDR3 totals 14 residues. The germline V gene encodes CDR1 SGDLS and CDR2 YYNGEE.

The material sequenced was naive CD8+ T cells sorted from blood. The chain has TRBV9 and TRBJ2-7; D is possibly TRBD2 (6 bases). The sequence was collected from a man aged 25 to 40 in good health. The CDR3 loop is CASSAGDSSYEQYF. As DNA, the CDR3 is TGTGCCAGCAGCGCCGGGGACTCTTCCTACGAGCAGTACTTC.